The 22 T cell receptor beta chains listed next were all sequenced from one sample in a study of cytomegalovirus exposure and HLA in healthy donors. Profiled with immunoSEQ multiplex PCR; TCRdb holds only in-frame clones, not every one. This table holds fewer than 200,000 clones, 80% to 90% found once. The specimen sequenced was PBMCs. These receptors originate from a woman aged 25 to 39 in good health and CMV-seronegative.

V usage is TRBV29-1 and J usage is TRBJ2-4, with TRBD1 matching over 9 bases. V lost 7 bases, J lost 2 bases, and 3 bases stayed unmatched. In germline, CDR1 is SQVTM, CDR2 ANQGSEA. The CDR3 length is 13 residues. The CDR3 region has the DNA TGCAGCGGGGGACAGGGCCCCAAAAACATTCAGTACTTC. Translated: CSGGQGPKNIQYF.

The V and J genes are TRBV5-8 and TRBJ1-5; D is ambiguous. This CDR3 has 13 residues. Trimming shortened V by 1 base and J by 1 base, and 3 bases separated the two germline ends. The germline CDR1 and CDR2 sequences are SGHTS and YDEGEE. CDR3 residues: CASSLFSNQPQHF. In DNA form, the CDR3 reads TGTGCCAGCAGCTTGTTCAGCAATCAGCCCCAGCATTTT.

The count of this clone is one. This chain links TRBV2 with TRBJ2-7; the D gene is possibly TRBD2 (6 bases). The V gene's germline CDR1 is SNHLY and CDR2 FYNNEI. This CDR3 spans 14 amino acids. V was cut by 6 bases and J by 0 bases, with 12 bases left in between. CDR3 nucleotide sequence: TGTGCCAGCAGCACCGGGGGTCGCTCCTACGAGCAGTACTTC. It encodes CASSTGGRSYEQYF. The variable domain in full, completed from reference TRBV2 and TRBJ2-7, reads EPEVTQTPSHQVTQMGQEVILRCVPISNHLYFYWYRQILGQKVEFLVSFYNNEISEKSEIFDDQFSVERPDGSNFTLKIRSTKLEDSAMYFCASSTGGRSYEQYFGPGTRLTVT.

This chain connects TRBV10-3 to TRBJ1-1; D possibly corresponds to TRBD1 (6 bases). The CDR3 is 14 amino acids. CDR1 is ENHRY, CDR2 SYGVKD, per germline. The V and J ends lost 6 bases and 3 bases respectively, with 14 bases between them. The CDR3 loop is CAIRGAGRDTEAFF. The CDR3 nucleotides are TGTGCCATCAGGGGGGCAGGGAGGGACACTGAAGCTTTCTTT.

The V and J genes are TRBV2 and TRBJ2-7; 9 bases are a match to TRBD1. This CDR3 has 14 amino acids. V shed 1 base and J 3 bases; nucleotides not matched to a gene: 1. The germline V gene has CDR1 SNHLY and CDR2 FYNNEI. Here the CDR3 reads CASSEGTGVYEQYF. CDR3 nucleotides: TGTGCCAGCAGTGAAGGGACAGGGGTCTACGAGCAGTACTTC.

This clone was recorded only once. CDR3 in amino acids: CASSQVAAGTYEQYF. In nucleotides, the CDR3 is TGTGCCAGCAGCCAAGTGGCAGCGGGCACCTACGAGCAGTACTTC. This chain uses TRBV4-2 with TRBJ2-7, with TRBD2 as a possible D gene (6 bases). Germline V lookup: CDR1 LGHNA, CDR2 YNFKEQ. V lost 1 base to trimming and J lost 2 bases, with 12 bases between them. This CDR3 has 15 residues.

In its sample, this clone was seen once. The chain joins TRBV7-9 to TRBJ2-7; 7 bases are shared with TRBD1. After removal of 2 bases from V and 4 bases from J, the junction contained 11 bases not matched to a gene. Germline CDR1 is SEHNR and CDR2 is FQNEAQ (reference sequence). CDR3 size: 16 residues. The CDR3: CASSLPLTGSPYEQYF. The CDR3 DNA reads TGTGCCAGCAGCTTACCCTTGACAGGGTCCCCATACGAGCAGTACTTC.

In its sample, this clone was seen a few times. CDR3 DNA sequence: TGTGCCAGCGGGACTTTACAAGCCTACGAGCAGTACTTC. Translated: CASGTLQAYEQYF. The chain carries TRBV28 and TRBJ2-7, with a tentative D call TRBD2 (6 bases). CDR3 length: 13 amino acids. Germline-derived CDR1 and CDR2 are MDHEN and SYDVKM. With 8 bases removed from V and 2 bases from J, the gap between germline ends came to 13 bases. Combining the CDR3 with reference TRBV28 and TRBJ2-7 gives the whole variable domain DVKVTQSSRYLVKRTGEKVFLECVQDMDHENMFWYRQDPGLGLRLIYFSYDVKMKEKGDIPEGYSVSREKKERFSLILESASTNQTSMYLCASGTLQAYEQYFGPGTRLTVT.

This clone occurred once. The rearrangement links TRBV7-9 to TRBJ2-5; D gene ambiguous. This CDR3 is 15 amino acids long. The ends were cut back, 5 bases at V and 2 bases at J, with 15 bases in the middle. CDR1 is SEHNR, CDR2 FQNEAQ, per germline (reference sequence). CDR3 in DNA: TGTGCCAGCAGCCCACAGCTGGGGAATCAAGAGACCCAGTACTTC. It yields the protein CASSPQLGNQETQYF.

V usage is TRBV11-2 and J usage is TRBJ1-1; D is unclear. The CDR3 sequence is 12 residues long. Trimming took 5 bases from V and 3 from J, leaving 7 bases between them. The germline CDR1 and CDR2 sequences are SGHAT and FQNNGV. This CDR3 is CASSQAYTEAFF. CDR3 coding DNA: TGTGCCAGCAGCCAGGCGTACACTGAAGCTTTCTTT.

As DNA, the CDR3 is TGCGCCAGCAGCCGGACAGGGGGGGTCTATGGCTACACCTTC. It encodes CASSRTGGVYGYTF. This chain joins TRBV4-3 and TRBJ1-2, with 10 bases matching TRBD1. The junction had 3 bases not matched to a gene; V was cut back by 4 bases and J by 4 bases. CDR1 and CDR2 from the germline V gene are LGHNA and YSLEER. The CDR3 is 14 amino acids.

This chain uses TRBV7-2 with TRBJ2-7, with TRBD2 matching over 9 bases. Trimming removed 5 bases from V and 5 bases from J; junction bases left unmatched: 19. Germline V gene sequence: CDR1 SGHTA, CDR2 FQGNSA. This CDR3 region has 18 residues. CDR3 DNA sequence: TGTGCCAGCAGCCCTAGCTTTGGGGCGGGAGGGCCTATCCACGAGCAGTACTTC. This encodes CASSPSFGAGGPIHEQYF.

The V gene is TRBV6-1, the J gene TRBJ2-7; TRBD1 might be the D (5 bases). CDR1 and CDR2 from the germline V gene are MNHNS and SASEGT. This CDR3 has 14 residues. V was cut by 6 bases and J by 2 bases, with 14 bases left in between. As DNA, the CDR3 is TGTGCCAGCAGCCAGGACATAGATACCTACGAGCAGTACTTC. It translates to CASSQDIDTYEQYF.

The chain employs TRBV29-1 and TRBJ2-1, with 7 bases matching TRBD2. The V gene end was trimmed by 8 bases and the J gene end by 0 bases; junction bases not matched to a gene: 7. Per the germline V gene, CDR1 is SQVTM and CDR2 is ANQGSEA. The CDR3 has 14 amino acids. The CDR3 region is CSSSRGSSYNEQFF. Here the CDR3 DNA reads TGCAGCTCCAGCCGCGGGAGCTCCTACAATGAGCAGTTCTTC.

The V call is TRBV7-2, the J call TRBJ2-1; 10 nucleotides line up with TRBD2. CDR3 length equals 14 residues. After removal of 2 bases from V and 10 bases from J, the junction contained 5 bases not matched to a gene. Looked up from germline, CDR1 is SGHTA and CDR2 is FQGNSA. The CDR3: CASSLRLAGAEQFF. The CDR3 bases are TGTGCCAGCAGCTTAAGGCTAGCGGGAGCCGAGCAGTTCTTC.

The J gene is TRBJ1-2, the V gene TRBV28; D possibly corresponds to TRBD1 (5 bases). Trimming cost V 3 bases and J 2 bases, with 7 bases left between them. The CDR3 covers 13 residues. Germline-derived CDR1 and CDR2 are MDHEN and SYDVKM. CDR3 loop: CASSFRGNYGYTF. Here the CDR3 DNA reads TGTGCCAGCAGTTTTAGGGGAAACTATGGCTACACCTTC.

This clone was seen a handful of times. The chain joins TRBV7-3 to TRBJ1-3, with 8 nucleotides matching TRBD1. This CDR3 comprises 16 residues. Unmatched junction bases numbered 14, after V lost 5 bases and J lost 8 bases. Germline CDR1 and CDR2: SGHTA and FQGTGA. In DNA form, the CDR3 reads TGTGCCAGCAGCCCCACATCAGATTACAGGGGGTACACCATATATTTT. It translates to CASSPTSDYRGYTIYF. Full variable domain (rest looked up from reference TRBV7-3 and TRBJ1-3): GAGVSQTPSNKVTEKGKYVELRCDPISGHTALYWYRQSLGQGPEFLIYFQGTGAADDSGLPNDRFFAVRPEGSVSTLKIQRTERGDSAVYLCASSPTSDYRGYTIYFGEGSWLTVV.

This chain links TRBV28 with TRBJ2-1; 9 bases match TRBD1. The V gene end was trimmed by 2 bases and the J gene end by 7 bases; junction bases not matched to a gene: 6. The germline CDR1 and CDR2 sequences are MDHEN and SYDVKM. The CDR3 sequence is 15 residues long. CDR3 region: CASSLPLGTGNEQFF. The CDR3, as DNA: TGTGCCAGCAGTTTACCTCTCGGGACAGGGAATGAGCAGTTCTTC.

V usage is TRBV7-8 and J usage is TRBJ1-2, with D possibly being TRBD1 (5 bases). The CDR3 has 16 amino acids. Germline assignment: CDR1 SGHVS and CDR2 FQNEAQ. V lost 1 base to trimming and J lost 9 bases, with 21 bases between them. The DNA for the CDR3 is TGTGCCAGCAGCTTAGACGTTCTGGGGCAGGGTATGCGCTACACCTTC. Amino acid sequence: CASSLDVLGQGMRYTF. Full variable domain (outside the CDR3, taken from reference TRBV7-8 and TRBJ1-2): GAGVSQSPRYKVAKRGQDVALRCDPISGHVSLFWYQQALGQGPEFLTYFQNEAQLDKSGLPSDRFFAERPEGSVSTLKIQRTQQEDSAVYLCASSLDVLGQGMRYTFGSGTRLTVV.

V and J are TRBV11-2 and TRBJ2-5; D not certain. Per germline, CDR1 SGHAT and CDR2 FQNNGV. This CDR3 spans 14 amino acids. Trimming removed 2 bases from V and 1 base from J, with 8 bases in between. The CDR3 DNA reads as TGTGCCAGCAGCTTATGGTCTCTCCAAGAGACCCAGTACTTC. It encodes CASSLWSLQETQYF.

CDR3 DNA: TGCGCCAGCAGCTATGCAGGACAGGGTTCCGTCGGGGAGCTGTTTTTT. This codes for CASSYAGQGSVGELFF. This sequence joins TRBV5-1 and TRBJ2-2; 8 bases align to TRBD1. V lost 3 bases and J lost 7; bases outside the gene matches: 11. This CDR3 spans 16 amino acids. Per the germline V gene, CDR1 is SGHRS and CDR2 is YFSETQ.

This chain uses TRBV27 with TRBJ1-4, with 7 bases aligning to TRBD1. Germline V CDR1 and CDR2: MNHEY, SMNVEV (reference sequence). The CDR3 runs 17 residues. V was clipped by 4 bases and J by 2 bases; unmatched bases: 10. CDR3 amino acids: CASSSRGTQGTNEKLFF. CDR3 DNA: TGTGCCAGCAGTTCAAGGGGGACACAGGGGACTAATGAAAAACTGTTTTTT.